These 23 T cell receptor beta chains originate from one sample sequenced in a study of human T cells and chemical hapten exposure. Each CDR3 protein gets one entry after TCRdb re-called the RACE reads with MiXCR. The sample holds approximately 370,000 distinct CDR3 sequences; approximately 5% are singletons and the top ten take roughly 8.2%. Time point meaning: pre-sensitization, week 0. This sample's treatment: therapeutic diphenylcyclopropenone sensitization with weekly scalp DPC. Sequencing used whole blood, obtained in connection with sensitization to the hapten diphenylcyclopropenone (DPC). The receptors originated from a woman aged 18-29 years with alopecia areata. Some clones in this sample may be carry-over from other donors' samples.

This clonotype was seen only a few times. This chain links TRBV20-1 with TRBJ2-5; the match to TRBD2 covers 11 bases. The CDR3 consists of 16 residues. Germline V gene lookup returns CDR1 DFQATT and CDR2 SNEGSKA (reference sequence). V shed 4 bases and J 6 bases; nucleotides not matched to a gene: 13. The DNA for the CDR3 is TGCAGTGCTATGGGACCTGCTAGCGGGGGGAAAAAGACCCAGTACTTC. Encoded protein: CSAMGPASGGKKTQYF.

V usage is TRBV7-2 and J usage is TRBJ2-7; 10 bases are shared with TRBD2. The germline CDR1 and CDR2 sequences are SGHTA and FQGNSA. This CDR3 is 14 amino acids long. The V segment lost 7 bases and the J segment 2 bases; nucleotides outside the gene matches: 5. DNA for the CDR3: TGTGCCAGCACAAAGAGCGGGGGGGCCTACGAGCAGTACTTC. This gives the protein CASTKSGGAYEQYF.

This clonotype was counted at least ten times. The chain has TRBV28 and TRBJ2-1; tentatively, D is TRBD1 (5 bases). CDR1 is MDHEN, CDR2 SYDVKM, per germline. V lost 6 bases, J lost 10 bases, and 13 bases lay in between. The CDR3 is 12 residues long. The CDR3 DNA sequence: TGTGCCAGCAGCCGCCCCGACAGAGAGCAGTTCTTC. It codes for CASSRPDREQFF.

This clonotype was counted a few times. The chain has TRBV7-3 and TRBJ2-1; tentatively, D is TRBD1 or TRBD2 (5 bases each). The V and J ends lost 0 bases and 4 bases respectively, with 7 bases between them. Germline V gene data show CDR1 as SGHTA and CDR2 as FQGTGA. This CDR3 contains 14 residues. CDR3 amino acids: CASSLTGAYNEQFF. The CDR3 DNA reads as TGTGCCAGCAGCTTAACCGGGGCGTACAATGAGCAGTTCTTC. The full variable domain, its missing parts supplied by reference TRBV7-3 and TRBJ2-1, is GAGVSQTPSNKVTEKGKYVELRCDPISGHTALYWYRQSLGQGPEFLIYFQGTGAADDSGLPNDRFFAVRPEGSVSTLKIQRTERGDSAVYLCASSLTGAYNEQFFGPGTRLTVL.

This clonotype occurred a few times. The chain employs TRBV11-3 and TRBJ2-1; 9 bases map to TRBD1. V dropped 6 bases and J dropped 1; count of bases not matched to a gene: 4. This CDR3 has 15 residues. CDR1 is SGHNT and CDR2 is YENEEA in the germline V gene. The CDR3 here is CASSSGTGSYNEQFF. The CDR3 DNA sequence: TGTGCCAGCAGTTCCGGGACAGGGTCCTACAATGAGCAGTTCTTC. The full variable domain, its missing parts supplied by reference TRBV11-3 and TRBJ2-1, is EAGVVQSPRYKIIEKKQPVAFWCNPISGHNTLYWYLQNLGQGPELLIRYENEEAVDDSQLPKDRFSAERLKGVDSTLKIQPAELGDSAVYLCASSSGTGSYNEQFFGPGTRLTVL.

The V call is TRBV21-1, the J call TRBJ1-4; the D call of TRBD1 is as the table states it, not checked on the DNA. TRBV21-1 counts as a pseudogene. The CDR3 sequence is 19 residues long. As DNA, the CDR3 is TGTGCCAGCAGAGCAAAAAAAAGGGGGCGGACAGCAACTAATGAAAAACTGTTTTTT. This translates into CASRAKKRGRTATNEKLFF.

Only a few counts were recorded for this clonotype. This rearrangement joins TRBV11-2 to TRBJ2-2, with TRBD1 matching over 8 bases. The V gene end was trimmed by 9 bases and the J gene end by 4 bases; junction bases not matched to a gene: 7. Looked up from germline, CDR1 is SGHAT and CDR2 is FQNNGV. There are 14 residues in the CDR3. The CDR3 reads CASFDRGSTGELFF. CDR3 DNA: TGTGCCAGTTTCGACAGGGGAAGCACCGGGGAGCTGTTTTTT.

The V call is TRBV12-3 or TRBV12-4, the J call TRBJ2-2; no clear D gene. The CDR3 runs to 15 residues. Between the trimmed V and J ends, which lost 4 bases and 6 bases, there was a span of 15 bases. CDR3 amino acids: CASSSTPSEAGELFF. Here the CDR3 DNA reads TGTGCCAGCAGTTCTACCCCCTCAGAAGCCGGGGAGCTGTTTTTT.

This clonotype came up many times. This chain connects TRBV4-1 to TRBJ1-1, with D unclear. The V end lost 0 bases, the J end lost 0 bases, and 20 bases lay between the germline ends. CDR1 and CDR2 (germline): MGHRA, YSYEKL. The length of the CDR3 is 19 residues. The chain's CDR3 is CASSQDSDAGIPMNTEAFF. DNA for the CDR3: TGCGCCAGCAGCCAAGATTCGGATGCTGGCATCCCAATGAACACTGAAGCTTTCTTT.

The table lists this clonotype with many counts. The V gene is TRBV7-8, the J gene TRBJ1-4, with unresolved D. The germline V gene encodes CDR1 SGHVS and CDR2 FQNEAQ. The V and J ends lost 5 bases and 1 base respectively, with 8 bases between them. The CDR3 consists of 14 residues. CDR3 loop: CASSLSGTNEKLFF. The DNA of the CDR3 is TGTGCCAGCAGCCTAAGTGGAACTAATGAAAAACTGTTTTTT.

The chain has TRBV28 and TRBJ2-2, with 8 bases aligning to TRBD1. The CDR3 contains 17 residues. Germline loops: CDR1 MDHEN, CDR2 SYDVKM. V lost 6 bases to trimming and J lost 4 bases; unmatched junction nucleotides: 13. The CDR3 nucleotides are TGTGCCAGCAGCCCCCTGGACAGGGCTTTATTCACCGGGGAGCTGTTTTTT. Translation: CASSPLDRALFTGELFF.

Many counts were recorded for this clonotype. V gene TRBV7-3 combines with J gene TRBJ1-4; the D is unclear. The CDR3 consists of 13 residues. V lost 0 bases and J 8 bases, leaving 7 bases between the germline ends. CDR1 and CDR2 from the germline V gene are SGHTA and FQGTGA. In DNA, the CDR3 is TGTGCCAGCAGCTTAACGGAGGACGAAAAACTGTTTTTT. Amino acids: CASSLTEDEKLFF.

This clonotype was seen repeatedly, ten times or more. The CDR3: CASSYSNTEAFF. CDR3 DNA sequence: TGTGCCAGCAGTTACTCGAATACTGAAGCTTTCTTT. V is TRBV6-2 or TRBV6-3 and J is TRBJ1-1; D gene unclear. CDR1 and CDR2 from the germline V gene are MNHEY and SVGEGT. The V gene lost 0 bases and the J gene lost 5 bases, with 4 bases spanning the gap. CDR3 length equals 12 residues.

Only a few counts were recorded for this clonotype. The J gene is TRBJ2-1, the V gene TRBV7-2, with 15 bases lining up with TRBD2. The V segment lost 5 bases and the J segment 10 bases; nucleotides outside the gene matches: 9. Germline V CDR1 and CDR2: SGHTA, FQGNSA. The CDR3 runs to 16 residues. CDR3 sequence (DNA): TGTGCCAGCAGCCTTGGACTAGCGGGGGGGCGTGCCGAGCAGTTCTTC. Translated: CASSLGLAGGRAEQFF.

This clonotype was detected many times. The rearrangement links TRBV18 to TRBJ1-1; 8 nucleotides agree with TRBD1. With V trimmed by 4 bases and J by 1 base, 5 bases remained unmatched. Germline CDR1 reads KGHSH; CDR2 reads LQKENI. The CDR3 extends over 15 amino acids. The CDR3 region is CASSLGQGSNTEAFF. CDR3 nucleotides: TGTGCCAGCTCACTCGGACAGGGATCGAACACTGAAGCTTTCTTT.

The chain is built from TRBV7-3 and TRBJ2-1, with 8 bases aligning to TRBD2. Germline values: CDR1 SGHTA, CDR2 FQGTGA. V shed 6 bases, J shed 5 bases, and the junction held 6 bases outside the gene matches. The CDR3 consists of 14 residues. In DNA, the CDR3 is TGTGCCAGCAGTAGCGGGGCGTCGAACAATGAGCAGTTCTTC. It specifies CASSSGASNNEQFF.

This clonotype was observed a handful of times. The V gene is TRBV5-6, the J gene TRBJ2-2, with no clear D. This CDR3 has 16 amino acids. CDR1 is SGHDT, CDR2 YYEEEE, per germline. Between the trimmed V and J ends, which lost 4 bases and 1 base, there was a span of 14 bases. The CDR3 bases are TGTGCCAGCAGCCCGTCCGGAATGGGGAACACCGGGGAGCTGTTTTTT. Translating it yields CASSPSGMGNTGELFF.

This sequence joins TRBV27 and TRBJ2-5; 9 bases fit TRBD1. Unmatched junction bases numbered 7, after V lost 7 bases and J lost 1 base. This CDR3 is built from 15 residues. The germline CDR1 and CDR2 sequences are MNHEY and SMNVEV (reference sequence). The CDR3 DNA is TGTGCCAGCACTTCGACAGGGGGGGCCCAAGAGACCCAGTACTTC. It specifies CASTSTGGAQETQYF.

The chain recombines TRBV7-8 with TRBJ2-3; 11 bases are shared with TRBD2. Germline V gene data show CDR1 as SGHVS and CDR2 as FQNEAQ. The CDR3 spans 16 residues. V gave up 1 base and J gave up 4 bases; unmatched junction bases: 4. For the CDR3, the DNA is TGTGCCAGCAGCTTAGATAGCGGGGGGGACTCAGATACGCAGTATTTT. Translated, it gives CASSLDSGGDSDTQYF.

The chain recombines TRBV29-1 with TRBJ1-5; perhaps TRBD1 as D (5 bases). Germline CDR1 SQVTM, CDR2 ANQGSEA. The CDR3 loop spans 14 amino acids. The V gene lost 6 bases and the J gene lost 0 bases, with 12 bases spanning the gap. CDR3 DNA sequence: TGCAGCGTCGTTGACAGTAATAGCAATCAGCCCCAGCATTTT. It specifies CSVVDSNSNQPQHF.

CDR3 sequence reads: CASTHLGEGEQYF. CDR3 bases: TGTGCCAGCACCCACCTAGGTGAAGGGGAGCAGTACTTC. The V call is TRBV6-6, the J call TRBJ2-7; D call uncertain. Germline V gives CDR1 MNHNY, CDR2 SVGAGI (reference sequence). V shed 7 bases and J shed 7 bases, with 17 bases lying between them. There are 13 residues in the CDR3.

This clonotype was seen at least ten times. This sequence joins TRBV7-9 and TRBJ2-3; D could derive from TRBD1 or TRBD2 (6 bases each). V shed 6 bases and J shed 7 bases, with 14 bases lying between them. Germline CDR1 reads SEHNR; CDR2 reads FQNEAQ (reference sequence). The CDR3 length is 13 residues. This CDR3 is CASSRGGGNTQYF. In DNA form, the CDR3 reads TGTGCCAGCAGTCGAGGAGGGGGAAATACGCAGTATTTT. Together with reference TRBV7-9 and TRBJ2-3, the CDR3 gives the full variable domain: DTGVSQNPRHKITKRGQNVTFRCDPISEHNRLYWYRQTLGQGPEFLTYFQNEAQLEKSRLLSDRFSAERPKGSFSTLEIQRTEQGDSAMYLCASSRGGGNTQYFGPGTRLTVL.

J is TRBJ2-7 and V is TRBV11-2, with a tentative D call TRBD1 (5 bases). The CDR3 extends over 14 amino acids. In germline, CDR1 is SGHAT, CDR2 FQNNGV. Trimming stripped 5 bases from V and 2 bases from J, with 13 bases between. The CDR3 spells CASSPRADTYEQYF. The CDR3 DNA is TGTGCCAGCAGCCCCAGGGCGGATACCTACGAGCAGTACTTC.